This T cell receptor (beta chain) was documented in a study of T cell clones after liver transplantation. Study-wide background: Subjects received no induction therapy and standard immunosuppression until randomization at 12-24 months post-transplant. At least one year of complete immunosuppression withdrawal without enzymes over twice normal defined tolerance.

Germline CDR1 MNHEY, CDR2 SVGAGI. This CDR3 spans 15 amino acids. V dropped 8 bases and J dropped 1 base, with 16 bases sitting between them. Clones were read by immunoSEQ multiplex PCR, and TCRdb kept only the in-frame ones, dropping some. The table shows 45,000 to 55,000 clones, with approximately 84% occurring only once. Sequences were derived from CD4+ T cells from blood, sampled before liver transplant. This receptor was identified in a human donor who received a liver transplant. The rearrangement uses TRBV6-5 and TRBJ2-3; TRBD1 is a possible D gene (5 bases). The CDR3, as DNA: TGTGCCAGCGGTCAGGGCGACAGTCGCACAGATACGCAGTATTTT. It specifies CASGQGDSRTDTQYF.